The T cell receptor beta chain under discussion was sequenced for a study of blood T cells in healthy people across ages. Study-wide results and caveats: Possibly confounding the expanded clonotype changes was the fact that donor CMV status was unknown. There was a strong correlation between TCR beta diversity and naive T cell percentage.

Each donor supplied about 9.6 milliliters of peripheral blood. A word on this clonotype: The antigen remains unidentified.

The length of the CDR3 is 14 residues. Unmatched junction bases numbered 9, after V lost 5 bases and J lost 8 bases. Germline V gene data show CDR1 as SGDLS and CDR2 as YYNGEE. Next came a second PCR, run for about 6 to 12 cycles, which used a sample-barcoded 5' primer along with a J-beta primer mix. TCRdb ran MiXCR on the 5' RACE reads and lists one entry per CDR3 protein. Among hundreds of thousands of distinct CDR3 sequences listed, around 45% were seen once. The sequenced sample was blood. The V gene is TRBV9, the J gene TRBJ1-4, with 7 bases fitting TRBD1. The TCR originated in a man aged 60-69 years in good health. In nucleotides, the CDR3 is TGTGCCAGCAGTTCAACCGGAGGGGGCGAAAAACTGTTTTTT. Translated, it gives CASSSTGGGEKLFF.